This entry describes one T cell receptor beta chain. This sample stems from a study of blood T cell repertoires in COVID-19. Study at large: Nucleic acid was either cDNA or gDNA, and it came from T cells, B-cell-depleted T cells, or PBMCs.

Sequencing was performed with immunoSEQ multiplex PCR; in TCRdb, only in-frame clones are kept and a portion is missing. The sample consists of roughly 110,000 clones, about 80% of them appearing once. The TCR was taken from a man between 65 and 85 years old with acute or convalescent COVID-19. The source material was peripheral blood.

CDR3 sequence reads: CASTRLDSNYGYTF. The CDR3 DNA reads as TGTGCCAGCACCCGCCTCGACAGTAACTATGGCTACACCTTC. V and J are TRBV6-5 and TRBJ1-2; possibly TRBD1 for D (5 bases). Germline lookup yields CDR1 MNHEY and CDR2 SVGAGI. The CDR3 covers 14 residues. The V and J ends lost 7 bases and 1 base respectively, with 13 bases between them.